These 4 T cell receptor beta chains were sequenced from one sample in a study of read filtering for tumor transcriptome and immune sequencing. The library was built from approximately 400 ng RNA with molecular barcoded adaptors for alpha/delta and beta/gamma chains. Each CDR3 protein is one row after TCRdb ran MiXCR on the reads. The data show about 60,000 distinct CDR3 sequences, approximately 14% seen once. Sequenced sample: a population of CD138-negative cells sorted from bone marrow. These receptors originate from a donor aged 40 or over with multiple myeloma.

As regards this clonotype: A clone one base away is much larger, so this may be a read error. The chain carries TRBV7-9 and TRBJ2-2, with D unresolved. From germline, CDR1 is SEHNR and CDR2 FQNEAQ (reference sequence). This CDR3 spans 14 amino acids. V gave up 4 bases and J gave up 1 base, with 7 bases separating them. The DNA of the CDR3 is TGTGCCAGCAGCTCGAACTGGAACACCGGGGAGCTGTTTTTT. Encoded protein: CASSSNWNTGELFF.

The chain uses TRBV4-1 and TRBJ2-5, with D maybe TRBD2 (6 bases). Germline V CDR1 and CDR2: MGHRA, YSYEKL. V was shortened by 3 bases and J by 1 base, with 9 bases between the two germline ends. The CDR3 has 14 amino acids. This CDR3 is CASSHPGLQETQYF. CDR3 DNA: TGCGCCAGCAGCCATCCGGGACTCCAAGAGACCCAGTACTTC.

This clonotype was picked up many times. The chain uses TRBV6-2 or TRBV6-3 and TRBJ1-1; TRBD1 aligns across 8 bases. This CDR3 has 15 residues. The V gene end was trimmed by 5 bases and the J gene end by 5 bases; junction bases not matched to a gene: 10. The germline gives CDR1 MNHEY, CDR2 SVGEGT. In DNA, the CDR3 is TGTGCCAGCAGTCCCCACGGACAGGGTGGGACTGAAGCTTTCTTT. Its translation: CASSPHGQGGTEAFF.

The genes are TRBV28 and TRBJ2-1, with D possibly being TRBD2 (6 bases). Trimming shortened V by 2 bases and J by 12 bases, and 11 bases separated the two germline ends. The CDR3 covers 12 residues. Germline loops: CDR1 MDHEN, CDR2 SYDVKM. The CDR3 protein is CASSLRDSPQFF. The CDR3 DNA reads TGTGCCAGCAGTTTACGGGACTCCCCGCAGTTCTTC.